Sequencing of this TCR beta chain was carried out in a study of tumor-infiltrating lymphocytes in primary liver carcinoma (dated by TCRdb to the late 2010s). As for the study more broadly: Hepatocellular carcinoma (four) or combined HCC and intrahepatic cholangiocarcinoma (one) was present in the five patients, who were three men and two women aged 30 to 69 years. Tumors of the five patients were stage T1-T3 N0M0 with maximum diameters of about 4.2 to 10 cm. Samples yielded roughly 3.65 to 7.5 million productive TCRbeta reads; read depth did not differ significantly between tissue types. For each liver tumor, the study sampled five regions along with adjacent normal tissue and blood, and applied TCRbeta repertoire sequencing, expression microarrays and whole-exome sequencing. A total of some 35 specimens from 5 patients underwent TCRbeta repertoire sequencing, comprising around 25 tumor regions, 5 adjacent noncancerous liver tissues and 5 peripheral blood samples. To link TCRbeta repertoire diversity to the local molecular phenotype, the 25 or so tumor region samples were profiled with Agilent mRNA microarrays. Reproducibility between technical replicate repertoires was high, with correlation coefficients above 0.95 and mean shared-clone rates roughly 0.86.

A word on this clonotype: Its cognate antigen has yet to be identified. The junction does not match germline at one end; this may be a read error.

In the germline V gene, CDR1 corresponds to SQVTM and CDR2 to ANQGSEA. The cysteine opens and the phenylalanine closes a CDR3 of 14 amino acids. Here the CDR3 DNA is all that survives: 42 bases in frame from base 1. Without any cell sorting, total RNA and DNA were co-extracted from around 18-30 mg of bulk tissue using the AllPrep DNA/RNA mini kit. Surgical resection was performed in China between 2015 and early 2016 on about 5 patients with histopathologically diagnosed primary liver carcinoma. At the time of sampling, the patients had chronic HBV infection and had not received any treatment. Five spatially separated regions were sampled from each tumor: the superior, inferior, left-lateral and right-lateral poles, plus the tumor centre. Histology showed that every tumor sample contained more than 75% viable tumor cells. Fresh tumor and adjacent tissue pieces were bisected; one half was stored in RNAlater at -80°C, the other sent for histology.

Overall study outcomes, separate from this receptor: Only about 8-24% of top clones were present in all five regions of a tumor, suggesting spatial heterogeneity of tumor-infiltrating T cells. With just a few patients in the study, the authors point out that the findings should be validated in a larger study. The top 250 clones made up a significantly larger repertoire fraction in tumors than in blood (p = 0.039). Only the TCR beta chain was sequenced, so true repertoire diversity is likely underestimated because unpaired alpha chains were not captured. Consistent with antigen-driven expansion, pairs of tumor regions showed higher repertoire overlap (mean roughly 35%) than either tumor-adjacent pairs (approximately 17%) or tumor-blood pairs (around 15%). Comparison of CD4+ and CD8+ T cell repertoires was precluded by the use of bulk unsorted samples.

TCRbeta-specific cDNA was reverse-transcribed from approximately 460 ng total RNA using a constant-region primer and ProtoScript II reverse transcriptase. Construction of the TCRbeta libraries relied on three nested rounds of multiplex PCR, following a slightly modified ARM-PCR procedure. Multiplex TRBV1-TRBV30 forward primers and a Cbeta reverse primer were used in the first two PCR rounds, each of which was run for about 10 cycles. Sample barcodes and Illumina adapters were added in a final 25-cycle PCR using Deep VentR polymerase. Amplicons of 200-500 bp were gel-purified with a QIAquick gel extraction kit before sequencing. TCRbeta amplicons were sequenced on an Illumina HiSeq 2500 with 250-bp paired-end reads. The authors' pipeline ran thus. Reads were quality-trimmed with Trimmomatic v0.33, and paired reads were merged with FLASH v1.2.11 to recover full CDR3 sequences. V, D and J germline segments were assigned to the rearranged TCRbeta sequences by MiGEC v1.2.1b. Clonotype statistics and Shannon-Wiener diversity indices were calculated with VDJtools v1.0.0. Except for diversity analysis, only the 250 most abundant clonotypes of each sample were used in subsequent analyses to reduce sampling bias. The public reads were run again by TCRdb, first through fastp at Q25 and then through MiXCR, and only productive beta chains were kept. Duplicate CDR3 protein sequences are folded into a single record with the most common DNA and genes. The V and J calls and clone size come from TCRdb's table, not from the authors' own analysis. Present in this sample are nearly 50,000 distinct CDR3 sequences, about 73% of which were seen just once. The ten largest clones add up to about 30% of the sample.

This sequence originates from a middle-aged man with primary liver carcinoma and hepatitis B virus infection. Input material: liver tumor tissue from sampling region 3. Read against the paper, the sample's cell subset or site label means: tumor region T3, left-lateral pole. The V and J segments used are TRBV29-1 and TRBJ2-3; TRBD2 could be the D gene, as 5 bases match. The DNA sequence reads TGCGGCGTTGTGGAGAGGGATCGGTCAGATACACAGTATTTT. Translated, it reads CGVVERDRSDTQYF.